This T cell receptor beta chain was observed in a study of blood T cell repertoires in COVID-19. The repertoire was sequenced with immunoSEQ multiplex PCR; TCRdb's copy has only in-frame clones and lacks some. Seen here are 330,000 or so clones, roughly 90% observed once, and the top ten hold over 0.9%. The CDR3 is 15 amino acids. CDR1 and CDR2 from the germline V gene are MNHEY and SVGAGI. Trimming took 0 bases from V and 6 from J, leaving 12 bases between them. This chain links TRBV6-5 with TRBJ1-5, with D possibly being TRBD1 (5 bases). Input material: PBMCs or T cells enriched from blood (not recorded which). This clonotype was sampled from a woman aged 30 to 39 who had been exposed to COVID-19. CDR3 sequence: CASSYSMQGPQPQHF. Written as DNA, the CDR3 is TGTGCCAGCAGTTACTCGATGCAGGGTCCTCAGCCCCAGCATTTT.